This entry describes one T cell receptor beta chain. Authors' processing steps: Estimated nucleated cell counts came from reference gene primer amplification. Using immunoSEQ multiplex PCR, the repertoire was profiled, and TCRdb retains in-frame clones only, with some absent. For V, J and clone size, that table is used; D and trimming come from the DNA. Altogether around 210,000 clones are present, roughly 88% being singletons, with the ten largest covering more than 1.4%. This sample is drawn from a study of blood T cell repertoires in COVID-19. Study background: Acute-phase and convalescent COVID-19 samples originated in the United States, Italy and Spain. PBMCs, B-cell-depleted T cells, or T cells were the source of the cDNA or gDNA that made up the material.

Germline assignment: CDR1 LGHDT and CDR2 YNNKEL (reference sequence). V lost 6 bases and J lost 5, with 13 bases in between. The CDR3 contains 14 residues. The rearrangement joins TRBV3-1 (or the pseudogene TRBV3-2) to TRBJ1-4; the D gene is possibly TRBD1 (5 bases). The sample comprised peripheral blood. This clonotype was obtained from a man younger than 35 with active or convalescent COVID-19. The DNA for the CDR3 is TGTGCCAGCAGACTCGGGGGGGGGAATGAAAAACTGTTTTTT. Its protein is CASRLGGGNEKLFF.